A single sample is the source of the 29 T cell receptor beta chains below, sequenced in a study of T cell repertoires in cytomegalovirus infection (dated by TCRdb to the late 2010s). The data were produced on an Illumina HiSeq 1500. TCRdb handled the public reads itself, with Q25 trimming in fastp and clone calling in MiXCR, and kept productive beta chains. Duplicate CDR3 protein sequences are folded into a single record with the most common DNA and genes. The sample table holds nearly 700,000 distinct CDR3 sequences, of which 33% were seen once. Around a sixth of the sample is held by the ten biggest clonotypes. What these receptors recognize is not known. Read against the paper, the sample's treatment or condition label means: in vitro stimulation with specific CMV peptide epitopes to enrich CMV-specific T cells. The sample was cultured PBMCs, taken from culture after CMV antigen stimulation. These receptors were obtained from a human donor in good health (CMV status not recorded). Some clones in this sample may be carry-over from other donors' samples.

The CDR3 here is CASSPLGTGRSDYGYTF. For the CDR3, the DNA is TGTGCCAGCAGTCCGCTGGGTACAGGACGATCAGACTATGGCTACACCTTC. The chain combines TRBV6-8 with TRBJ1-2, with TRBD1 as a possible D gene (5 bases). CDR3 length: 17 residues. Trimming left V 5 bases short and J 3 bases short, with 22 bases between. Germline V gene sequence: CDR1 MNHGY, CDR2 SAAAGT.

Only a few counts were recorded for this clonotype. The DNA for the CDR3 is TGTGCCATCAGTGGGACAGGGGGAGGTCAGCCCCAGCATTTT. Its translation: CAISGTGGGQPQHF. This chain uses TRBV10-3 with TRBJ1-5; 10 bases align to TRBD1. This CDR3 has 14 residues. V gave up 4 bases and J gave up 6 bases; unmatched junction bases: 3. Germline loops: CDR1 ENHRY, CDR2 SYGVKD.

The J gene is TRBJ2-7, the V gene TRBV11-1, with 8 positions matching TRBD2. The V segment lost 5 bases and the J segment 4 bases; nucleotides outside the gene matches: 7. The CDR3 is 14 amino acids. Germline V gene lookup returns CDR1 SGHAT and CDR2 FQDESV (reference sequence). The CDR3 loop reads CASSTGGGWYEQYF. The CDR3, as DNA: TGTGCCAGCAGCACTGGCGGGGGGTGGTACGAGCAGTACTTC.

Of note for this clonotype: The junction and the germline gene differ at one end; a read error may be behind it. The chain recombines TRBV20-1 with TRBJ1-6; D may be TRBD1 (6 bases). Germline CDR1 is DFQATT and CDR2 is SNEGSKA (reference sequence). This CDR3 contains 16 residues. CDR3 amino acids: CSGRQVDGSYNSPLHF. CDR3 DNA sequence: TGCAGTGGTAGACAGGTCGATGGCTCCTATAATTCACCCCTCCACTTT.

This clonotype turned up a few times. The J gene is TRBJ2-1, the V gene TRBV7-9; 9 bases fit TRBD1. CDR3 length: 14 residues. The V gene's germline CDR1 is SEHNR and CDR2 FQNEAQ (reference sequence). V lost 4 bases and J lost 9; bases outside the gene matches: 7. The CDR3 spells CASSSKQGALEQFF. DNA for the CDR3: TGTGCCAGCAGCTCTAAACAGGGGGCGCTTGAGCAGTTCTTC.

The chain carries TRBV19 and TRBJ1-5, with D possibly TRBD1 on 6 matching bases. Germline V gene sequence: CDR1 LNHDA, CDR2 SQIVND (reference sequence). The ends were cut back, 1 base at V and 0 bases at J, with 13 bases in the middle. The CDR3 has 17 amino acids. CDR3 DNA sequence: TGTGCCAGTAGTATAGCCAGGACAGCCTATAGCAATCAGCCCCAGCATTTT. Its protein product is CASSIARTAYSNQPQHF.

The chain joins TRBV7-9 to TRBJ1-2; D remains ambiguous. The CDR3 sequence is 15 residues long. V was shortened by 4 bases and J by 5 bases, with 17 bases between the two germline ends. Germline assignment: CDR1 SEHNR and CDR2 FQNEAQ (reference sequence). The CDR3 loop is CASSSHQGQQYGYTF. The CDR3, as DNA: TGTGCCAGCAGCTCCCATCAAGGTCAGCAGTATGGCTACACCTTC.

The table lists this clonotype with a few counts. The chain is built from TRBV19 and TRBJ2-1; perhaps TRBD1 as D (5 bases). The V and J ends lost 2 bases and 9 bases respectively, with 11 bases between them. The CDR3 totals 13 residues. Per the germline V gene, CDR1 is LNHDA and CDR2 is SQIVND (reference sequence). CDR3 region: CASSIRPQGEQFF. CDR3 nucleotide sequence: TGTGCCAGTAGTATACGGCCGCAGGGTGAGCAGTTCTTC.

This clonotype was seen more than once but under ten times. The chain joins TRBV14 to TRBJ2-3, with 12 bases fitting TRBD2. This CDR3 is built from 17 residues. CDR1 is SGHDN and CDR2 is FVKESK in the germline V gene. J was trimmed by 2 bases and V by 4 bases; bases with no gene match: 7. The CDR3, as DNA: TGTGCCAGCAGCCCCCGACTAGCGGGGGCGTACACAGATACGCAGTATTTT. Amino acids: CASSPRLAGAYTDTQYF.

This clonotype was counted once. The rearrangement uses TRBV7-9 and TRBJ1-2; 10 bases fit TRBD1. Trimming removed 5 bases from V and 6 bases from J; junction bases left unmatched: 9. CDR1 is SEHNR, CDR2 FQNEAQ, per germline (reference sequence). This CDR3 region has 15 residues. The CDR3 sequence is CASSGRQGARDGYTF. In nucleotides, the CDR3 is TGTGCCAGCAGCGGGAGACAGGGGGCTCGAGATGGCTACACCTTC.

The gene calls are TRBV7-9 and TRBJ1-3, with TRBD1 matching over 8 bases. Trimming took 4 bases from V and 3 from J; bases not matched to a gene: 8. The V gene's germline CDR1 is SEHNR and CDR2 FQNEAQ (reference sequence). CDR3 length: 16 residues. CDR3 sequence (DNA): TGTGCCAGCAGCTCCCGGACAGGGAATCATGGAAACACCATATATTTT. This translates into CASSSRTGNHGNTIYF.

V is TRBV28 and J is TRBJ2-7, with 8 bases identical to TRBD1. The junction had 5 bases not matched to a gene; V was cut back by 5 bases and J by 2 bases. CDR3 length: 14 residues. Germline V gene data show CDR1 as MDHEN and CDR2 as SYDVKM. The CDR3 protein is CASSRDRLAYEQYF. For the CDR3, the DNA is TGTGCCAGCAGTAGGGACAGGCTCGCCTACGAGCAGTACTTC.

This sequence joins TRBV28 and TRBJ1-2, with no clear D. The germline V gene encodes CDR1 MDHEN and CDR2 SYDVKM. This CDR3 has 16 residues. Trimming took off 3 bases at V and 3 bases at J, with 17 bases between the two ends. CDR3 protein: CASSFGSKGWHYGYTF. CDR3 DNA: TGTGCCAGCAGTTTCGGTTCCAAGGGATGGCACTATGGCTACACCTTC.

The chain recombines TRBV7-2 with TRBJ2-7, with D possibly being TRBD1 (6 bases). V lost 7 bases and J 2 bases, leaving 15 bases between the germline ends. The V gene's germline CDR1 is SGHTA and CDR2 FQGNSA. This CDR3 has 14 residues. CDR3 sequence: CASTADRTTYEQYF. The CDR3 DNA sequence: TGTGCCAGCACCGCAGACAGGACGACCTACGAGCAGTACTTC.

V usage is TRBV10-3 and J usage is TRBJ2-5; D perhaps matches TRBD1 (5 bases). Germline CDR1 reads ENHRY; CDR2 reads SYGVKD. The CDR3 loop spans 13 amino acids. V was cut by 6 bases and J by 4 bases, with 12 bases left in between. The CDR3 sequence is CAISRQYTETQYF. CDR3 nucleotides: TGTGCCATCAGCCGACAGTATACAGAGACCCAGTACTTC.

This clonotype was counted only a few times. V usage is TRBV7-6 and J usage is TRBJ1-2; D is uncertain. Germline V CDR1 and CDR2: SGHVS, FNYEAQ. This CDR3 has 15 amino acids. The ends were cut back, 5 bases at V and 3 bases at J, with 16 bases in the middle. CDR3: CASSPISPGDYGYTF. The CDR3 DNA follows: TGTGCCAGCAGCCCCATCAGCCCCGGGGACTATGGCTACACCTTC.

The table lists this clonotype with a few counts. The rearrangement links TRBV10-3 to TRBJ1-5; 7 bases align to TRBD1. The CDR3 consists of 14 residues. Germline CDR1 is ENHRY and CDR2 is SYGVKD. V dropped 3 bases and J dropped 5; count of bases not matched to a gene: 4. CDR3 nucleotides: TGTGCCATCAGTGATCCGGGACAGTATCAGCCCCAGCATTTT. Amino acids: CAISDPGQYQPQHF.

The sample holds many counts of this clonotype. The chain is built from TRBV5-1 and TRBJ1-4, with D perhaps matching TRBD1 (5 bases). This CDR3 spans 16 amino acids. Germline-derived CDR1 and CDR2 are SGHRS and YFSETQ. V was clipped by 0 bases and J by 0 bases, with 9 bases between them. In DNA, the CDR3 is TGCGCCAGCAGCTTGGGACAGCCTGCAACTAATGAAAAACTGTTTTTT. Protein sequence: CASSLGQPATNEKLFF.

The CDR3 nucleotides read TGTGCCAGTGGGGACAGGGGCCATGAGCAGTTCTTC. This encodes CASGDRGHEQFF. V and J are TRBV19 and TRBJ2-1; 10 bases are a match to TRBD1. Germline V lookup: CDR1 LNHDA, CDR2 SQIVND (reference sequence). Trimming removed 8 bases from V and 8 bases from J; junction bases left unmatched: 3. This CDR3 is built from 12 residues.

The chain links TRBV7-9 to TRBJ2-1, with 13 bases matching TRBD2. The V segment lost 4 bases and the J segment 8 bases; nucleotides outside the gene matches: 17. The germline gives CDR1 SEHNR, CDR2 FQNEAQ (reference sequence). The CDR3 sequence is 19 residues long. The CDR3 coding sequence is TGTGCCAGCAGCTCCTATTACCGACTAGCGGGGGGCAAACCCGATGAGCAGTTCTTC. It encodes CASSSYYRLAGGKPDEQFF.

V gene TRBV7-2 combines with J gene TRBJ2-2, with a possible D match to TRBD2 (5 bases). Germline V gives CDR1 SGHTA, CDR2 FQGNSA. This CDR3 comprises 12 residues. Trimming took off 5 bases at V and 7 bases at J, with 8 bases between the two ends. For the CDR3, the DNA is TGTGCCAGCAGCCAGCGGAGCGGGGAGCTGTTTTTT. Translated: CASSQRSGELFF.

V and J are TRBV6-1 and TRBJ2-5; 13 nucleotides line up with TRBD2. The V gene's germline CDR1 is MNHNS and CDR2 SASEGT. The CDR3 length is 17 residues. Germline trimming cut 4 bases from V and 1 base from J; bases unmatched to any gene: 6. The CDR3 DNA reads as TGTGCCAGCAGTGCGGGACTAGCGGGACGAGCCCAAGAGACCCAGTACTTC. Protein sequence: CASSAGLAGRAQETQYF.

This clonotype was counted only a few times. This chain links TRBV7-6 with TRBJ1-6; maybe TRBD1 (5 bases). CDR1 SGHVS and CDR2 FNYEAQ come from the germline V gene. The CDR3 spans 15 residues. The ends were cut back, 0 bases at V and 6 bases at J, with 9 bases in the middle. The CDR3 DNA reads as TGTGCCAGCAGCTTAGCAGGGGACTTTAATTCACCCCTCCACTTT. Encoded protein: CASSLAGDFNSPLHF.

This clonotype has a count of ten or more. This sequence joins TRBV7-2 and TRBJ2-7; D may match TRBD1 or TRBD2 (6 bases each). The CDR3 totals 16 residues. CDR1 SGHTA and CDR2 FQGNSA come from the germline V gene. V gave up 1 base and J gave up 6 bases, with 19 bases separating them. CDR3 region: CASSLEWGALILEQYF. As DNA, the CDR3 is TGTGCCAGCAGCTTAGAGTGGGGGGCGCTCATACTCGAGCAGTACTTC. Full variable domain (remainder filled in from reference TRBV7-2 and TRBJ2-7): GAGVSQSPSNKVTEKGKDVELRCDPISGHTALYWYRQSLGQGLEFLIYFQGNSAPDKSGLPSDRFSAERTGGSVSTLTIQRTQQEDSAVYLCASSLEWGALILEQYFGPGTRLTVT.

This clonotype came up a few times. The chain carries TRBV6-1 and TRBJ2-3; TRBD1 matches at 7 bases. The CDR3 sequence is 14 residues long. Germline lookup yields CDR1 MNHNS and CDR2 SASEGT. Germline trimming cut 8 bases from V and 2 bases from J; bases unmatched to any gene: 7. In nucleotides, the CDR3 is TGTGCCAGCTTTAGGGACAGAGACACAGATACGCAGTATTTT. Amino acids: CASFRDRDTDTQYF.

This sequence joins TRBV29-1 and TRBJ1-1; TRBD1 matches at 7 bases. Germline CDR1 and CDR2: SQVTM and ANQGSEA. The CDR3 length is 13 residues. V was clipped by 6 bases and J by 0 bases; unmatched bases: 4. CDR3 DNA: TGCAGCGTCCGGACAGGTGTGAACACTGAAGCTTTCTTT. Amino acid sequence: CSVRTGVNTEAFF.

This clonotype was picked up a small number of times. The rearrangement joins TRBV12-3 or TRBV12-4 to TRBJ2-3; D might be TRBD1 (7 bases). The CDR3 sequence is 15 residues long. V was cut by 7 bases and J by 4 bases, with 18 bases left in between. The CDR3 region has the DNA TGTGCCAGCATCCAACGGGCAGGGGGGCCAGATACGCAGTATTTT. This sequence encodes CASIQRAGGPDTQYF.

The CDR3 protein is CASSEGRDGYTF. The CDR3 DNA reads TGTGCCAGCAGCGAGGGAAGGGATGGCTACACCTTC. This rearrangement joins TRBV7-6 to TRBJ1-2; D uncertain. V dropped 5 bases and J dropped 6 bases, with 10 bases sitting between them. CDR3 length equals 12 residues. The germline CDR1 and CDR2 sequences are SGHVS and FNYEAQ.

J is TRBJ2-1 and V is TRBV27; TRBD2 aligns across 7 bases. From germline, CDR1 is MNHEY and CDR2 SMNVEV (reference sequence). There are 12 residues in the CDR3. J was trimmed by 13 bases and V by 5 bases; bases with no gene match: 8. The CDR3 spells CASSLIRGDQFF. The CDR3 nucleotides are TGTGCCAGCAGTCTAATCCGGGGGGACCAGTTCTTC.